The 28 T cell receptor beta chains in this list originate from one sample, sequenced in a study of blood T cell repertoires in COVID-19. Method: immunoSEQ multiplex PCR; TCRdb's copy keeps in-frame clones and lacks some. The top ten clones hold around a sixth of a sample with 50,000 to 75,000 clones, less than 80% of them seen once. The specimen was peripheral blood. The receptor set was obtained from a man in his sixties with acute or convalescent COVID-19.

This clone was seen just once. The chain links TRBV9 to TRBJ2-1, with 7 bases fitting TRBD1. V shed 4 bases and J 6 bases; nucleotides not matched to a gene: 16. Germline CDR1 and CDR2: SGDLS and YYNGEE. CDR3 length: 17 residues. The CDR3 region has the DNA TGTGCCAGCAGCCCCAATCCCGGGACAGCTCTTCCCAATGAGCAGTTCTTC. Translation: CASSPNPGTALPNEQFF. The full variable domain, completed using reference TRBV9 and TRBJ2-1, is DSGVTQTPKHLITATGQRVTLRCSPRSGDLSVYWYQQSLDQGLQFLIQYYNGEERAKGNILERFSAQQFPDLHSELNLSSLELGDSALYFCASSPNPGTALPNEQFFGPGTRLTVL.

The J gene is TRBJ2-1, the V gene TRBV6-5; 7 bases fit TRBD2. Germline-derived CDR1 and CDR2 are MNHEY and SVGAGI. The CDR3 extends over 15 amino acids. The V segment lost 6 bases and the J segment 4 bases; nucleotides outside the gene matches: 9. CDR3 region: CASSPGDSGYNEQFF. In DNA, the CDR3 is TGTGCCAGCAGCCCCGGGGATAGCGGGTACAATGAGCAGTTCTTC.

This chain uses TRBV19 with TRBJ2-1; TRBD1 aligns across 8 bases. CDR3 length: 14 residues. V shed 7 bases, J shed 6 bases, and the junction held 8 bases outside the gene matches. CDR1 is LNHDA, CDR2 SQIVND, per germline (reference sequence). CDR3 DNA: TGTGCCAGTAAGGAGGACAGGGTATCCAATGAGCAGTTCTTC. Its translation is CASKEDRVSNEQFF. The whole variable domain, filled in from reference TRBV19 and TRBJ2-1, reads DGGITQSPKYLFRKEGQNVTLSCEQNLNHDAMYWYRQDPGQGLRLIYYSQIVNDFQKGDIAEGYSVSREKKESFPLTVTSAQKNPTAFYLCASKEDRVSNEQFFGPGTRLTVL.

In this sample, this clone turned up once. The CDR3 DNA reads as TGCGCCAGCAGCTATGGCGGGATGACAGATACGCAGTATTTT. This sequence encodes CASSYGGMTDTQYF. This chain links TRBV5-1 with TRBJ2-3, with D perhaps TRBD2 (6 bases). CDR3 length: 14 residues. Looked up from germline, CDR1 is SGHRS and CDR2 is YFSETQ. V lost 3 bases and J 3 bases, leaving 11 bases between the germline ends.

The chain is built from TRBV30 and TRBJ2-5, with 9 bases matching TRBD1. The CDR3 runs to 15 residues. V shed 8 bases and J 5 bases; nucleotides not matched to a gene: 15. Germline CDR1 reads GTSNPN; CDR2 reads SVGIG (reference sequence). The CDR3 DNA reads TGTGCCCTGGGGACAGGGAATCGTCCGGGGGAGACCCAGTACTTC. This gives the protein CALGTGNRPGETQYF.

The V call is TRBV24-1, the J call TRBJ2-1; 8 nucleotides match TRBD2. Trimming at V came to 6 bases and at J to 12 bases, leaving 9 bases not matched to a gene. The CDR3 loop spans 13 amino acids. Looked up from germline, CDR1 is KGHDR and CDR2 is SFDVKD. In DNA form, the CDR3 reads TGTGCCACCAGTCCCGGGGTCGGGAGGGTGCAGTTCTTC. Translating it yields CATSPGVGRVQFF.

The rearrangement uses TRBV27 and TRBJ2-7; 7 bases align to TRBD2. The CDR3 sequence is 13 residues long. Trimming took 3 bases from V and 4 from J; bases not matched to a gene: 3. CDR1 and CDR2 from the germline V gene are MNHEY and SMNVEV (reference sequence). The CDR3 spells CASSFGGGYEQYF. CDR3 nucleotides: TGTGCCAGCAGTTTTGGGGGAGGGTACGAGCAGTACTTC.

Here the CDR3 DNA reads TGTGCCAGCAGCCACGGGGGACAGTTGAAAGACGGGGAGCTGTTTTTT. Residues: CASSHGGQLKDGELFF. V and J are TRBV7-2 and TRBJ2-2; tentatively, D is TRBD1 (7 bases). This CDR3 has 16 residues. CDR1 is SGHTA, CDR2 FQGNSA, per germline. V was trimmed by 5 bases and J by 7 bases, leaving 20 bases between them.

The sample holds a few counts of this clone. The rearrangement joins TRBV4-1 to TRBJ2-4, with 10 bases identical to TRBD1. J was trimmed by 5 bases and V by 4 bases; bases with no gene match: 5. Germline CDR1 MGHRA, CDR2 YSYEKL. The CDR3 runs to 15 residues. This chain's CDR3 is CASSPRQGAENIQYF. As DNA, the CDR3 is TGCGCCAGCAGCCCCCGACAGGGGGCTGAAAACATTCAGTACTTC.

The genes are TRBV30 and TRBJ2-7; TRBD2 aligns across 8 bases. Trimming took 1 base from V and 4 from J; bases not matched to a gene: 3. Germline loops: CDR1 GTSNPN, CDR2 SVGIG (reference sequence). The CDR3 covers 13 residues. The DNA for the CDR3 is TGTGCCTGGAGTGAGCGGGAGAGATACGAGCAGTACTTC. Protein sequence: CAWSERERYEQYF. Combining the CDR3 with reference TRBV30 and TRBJ2-7 gives the whole variable domain SQTIHQWPATLVQPVGSPLSLECTVEGTSNPNLYWYRQAAGRGLQLLFYSVGIGQISSEVPQNLSASRPQDRQFILSSKKLLLSDSGFYLCAWSERERYEQYFGPGTRLTVT.

The chain has TRBV4-1 and TRBJ2-1; TRBD2 matches 8 bases. This CDR3 comprises 17 residues. CDR1 is MGHRA, CDR2 YSYEKL, per germline. Unmatched junction bases numbered 6, after V lost 0 bases and J lost 2 bases. CDR3 sequence: CASSQDLTSGTYNEQFF. As DNA, the CDR3 is TGCGCCAGCAGCCAAGATCTCACTAGCGGAACCTACAATGAGCAGTTCTTC.

The chain carries TRBV6-6 and TRBJ2-3; D is perhaps TRBD2 (6 bases). The CDR3 runs 12 residues. The germline V gene has CDR1 MNHNY and CDR2 SVGAGI (reference sequence). Trimming pared 7 bases from V and 4 bases from J, leaving 9 bases between. CDR3: CASKPGADTQYF. The CDR3, as DNA: TGTGCCAGCAAGCCGGGGGCAGATACGCAGTATTTT.

The V gene is TRBV5-1, the J gene TRBJ1-1, with TRBD1 as a possible D gene (5 bases). This CDR3 comprises 15 residues. Deletions cut 0 bases from V and 1 base from J, with 10 bases between. CDR1 and CDR2 from the germline V gene are SGHRS and YFSETQ. The CDR3 is CASSLARVRNTEAFF. CDR3 sequence (DNA): TGCGCCAGCAGCTTGGCCAGGGTACGGAACACTGAAGCTTTCTTT.

The V gene is TRBV5-1, the J gene TRBJ1-1; a weak D match, TRBD1 (5 bases). CDR1 is SGHRS, CDR2 YFSETQ, per germline. The V gene lost 4 bases and the J gene lost 0 bases, with 13 bases spanning the gap. This CDR3 spans 15 amino acids. This CDR3 is CASSPTRAVNTEAFF. The CDR3 DNA reads TGCGCCAGCAGCCCCACCAGGGCCGTGAACACTGAAGCTTTCTTT.

This chain connects TRBV2 to TRBJ2-7; 7 nucleotides match TRBD2. The V gene end was trimmed by 10 bases and the J gene end by 2 bases; junction bases not matched to a gene: 14. The CDR3 is 15 amino acids. Germline V CDR1 and CDR2: SNHLY, FYNNEI. The chain's CDR3 is CAILLWGRAAYEQYF. In DNA form, the CDR3 reads TGTGCCATCCTACTATGGGGGAGGGCCGCCTACGAGCAGTACTTC.

The gene calls are TRBV7-3 and TRBJ1-2; maybe TRBD1 (5 bases). The CDR3 covers 13 residues. Germline loops: CDR1 SGHTA, CDR2 FQGTGA. The V and J ends lost 1 base and 6 bases respectively, with 9 bases between them. Here the CDR3 DNA reads TGTGCCAGCAGCTTAAGTCCAGGGAATGGCTACACCTTC. It encodes CASSLSPGNGYTF.

The gene calls are TRBV5-1 and TRBJ2-1, with a weak D call TRBD2 (6 bases). The CDR3 is 16 amino acids. Germline V CDR1 and CDR2: SGHRS, YFSETQ. The germline V and J ends were trimmed by 6 bases and 0 bases, with 16 bases remaining between them. CDR3 in amino acids: CASTLRYGSSYNEQFF. As DNA, the CDR3 is TGCGCCAGCACCCTCCGGTACGGGAGCTCCTACAATGAGCAGTTCTTC. The full variable domain, rest sourced from reference TRBV5-1 and TRBJ2-1, is KAGVTQTPRYLIKTRGQQVTLSCSPISGHRSVSWYQQTPGQGLQFLFEYFSETQRNKGNFPGRFSGRQFSNSRSEMNVSTLELGDSALYLCASTLRYGSSYNEQFFGPGTRLTVL.

CDR3 amino acids: CSVEEEESNTGELFF. CDR3 nucleotide sequence: TGCAGCGTTGAAGAGGAGGAGTCGAACACCGGGGAGCTGTTTTTT. The chain is built from TRBV29-1 and TRBJ2-2; TRBD2 might be the D (5 bases). The CDR3 totals 15 residues. Germline loops: CDR1 SQVTM, CDR2 ANQGSEA. The V and J ends lost 0 bases and 0 bases respectively, with 8 bases between them.

The V call is TRBV19, the J call TRBJ1-3, with 9 nucleotides matching TRBD1. This CDR3 region has 17 residues. Looked up from germline, CDR1 is LNHDA and CDR2 is SQIVND (reference sequence). Losses at the gene ends were 6 bases for V and 0 bases for J; bases not matched to a gene: 9. The CDR3 DNA follows: TGTGCCAGTAGACCGAGGGACAGGGTGCGCTCTGGAAACACCATATATTTT. Its translation: CASRPRDRVRSGNTIYF.

V is TRBV5-6 and J is TRBJ2-2; D unresolved. Trimming took 1 base from V and 5 from J, leaving 6 bases between them. This CDR3 has 13 amino acids. Germline V gene data show CDR1 as SGHDT and CDR2 as YYEEEE. CDR3 bases: TGTGCCAGCAGCTTGACTTTTACCGGGGAGCTGTTTTTT. Amino acid sequence: CASSLTFTGELFF.

This clone has a single count. CDR3 in amino acids: CASSNHRGLITEAFF. The CDR3 nucleotides read TGTGCCAGCAGCAATCACAGGGGGCTTATCACTGAAGCTTTCTTT. The chain employs TRBV5-6 and TRBJ1-1; 9 bases are shared with TRBD1. Germline V CDR1 and CDR2: SGHDT, YYEEEE. The CDR3 has 15 residues. V was pared by 4 bases and J by 4 bases, with 8 bases of the junction left unmatched.

The chain employs TRBV9 and TRBJ2-5; D remains unclear. In germline, CDR1 is SGDLS, CDR2 YYNGEE. This CDR3 has 13 amino acids. With 0 bases removed from V and 3 bases from J, the gap between germline ends came to 6 bases. The CDR3 DNA reads as TGTGCCAGCAGCGTAGGTGGAGAAGAGACCCAGTACTTC. As protein: CASSVGGEETQYF.

The table lists this clone with a few counts. This chain connects TRBV5-4 to TRBJ1-1; a weak D match, TRBD1 (5 bases). CDR1 and CDR2 from the germline V gene are SGHNT and YYREEE (reference sequence). V lost 4 bases to trimming and J lost 0 bases, with 13 bases between them. This CDR3 has 15 residues. This chain's CDR3 is CASSPRVSVNTEAFF. In DNA form, the CDR3 reads TGTGCCAGCAGCCCCAGGGTAAGCGTGAACACTGAAGCTTTCTTT.

Written as DNA, the CDR3 is TGTGCCAGCAGCTTAGAGGCCAGGGCTTATGGCTACACCTTC. It is translated as CASSLEARAYGYTF. This chain joins TRBV7-2 and TRBJ1-2; D is perhaps TRBD1 (5 bases). V gave up 1 base and J gave up 5 bases, with 11 bases separating them. The CDR3 has 14 residues. Germline CDR1 is SGHTA and CDR2 is FQGNSA.

The chain has TRBV28 and TRBJ1-6; 9 bases align to TRBD1. The J segment lost 9 bases and the V segment lost 7 bases, leaving 13 bases of the junction unmatched. CDR1 is MDHEN, CDR2 SYDVKM, per germline. The CDR3 contains 16 residues. CDR3 residues: CASTRDRADRGSPLHF. CDR3 bases: TGTGCCAGCACCCGGGACAGGGCCGACAGGGGTTCACCCCTCCACTTT.

V gene TRBV18 combines with J gene TRBJ1-2; possibly TRBD1 for D (5 bases). There are 15 residues in the CDR3. V lost 6 bases, J lost 3 bases, and 17 bases lay in between. Germline V gene lookup returns CDR1 KGHSH and CDR2 LQKENI. The DNA of the CDR3 is TGTGCCAGCTCCCCAACCCCACAGGTAGACTATGGCTACACCTTC. It encodes CASSPTPQVDYGYTF. The full variable domain, rest sourced from reference TRBV18 and TRBJ1-2, is NAGVMQNPRHLVRRRGQEARLRCSPMKGHSHVYWYRQLPEEGLKFMVYLQKENIIDESGMPKERFSAEFPKEGPSILRIQQVVRGDSAAYFCASSPTPQVDYGYTFGSGTRLTVV.

The J gene is TRBJ1-4, the V gene TRBV4-2, with D possibly matching TRBD1 (5 bases). The V end was cut by 4 bases, the J end by 1 base, with 13 bases between. From germline, CDR1 is LGHNA and CDR2 YNFKEQ. The CDR3 spans 16 residues. The CDR3 coding sequence is TGTGCCAGCAGCCCCTCCCCCGGGGGAACTAATGAAAAACTGTTTTTT. Its protein is CASSPSPGGTNEKLFF.

A note on this clone: Germline is not matched at one junction end, which may reflect a read error. This chain connects TRBV28 to TRBJ1-2; 7 bases line up with TRBD1. Per germline, CDR1 MDHEN and CDR2 SYDVKM. The CDR3 spans 13 residues. The CDR3 nucleotides read TGTGCCAGCAGTATATGGACAGGCGCTGGCTACACCTTC. It codes for CASSIWTGAGYTF.